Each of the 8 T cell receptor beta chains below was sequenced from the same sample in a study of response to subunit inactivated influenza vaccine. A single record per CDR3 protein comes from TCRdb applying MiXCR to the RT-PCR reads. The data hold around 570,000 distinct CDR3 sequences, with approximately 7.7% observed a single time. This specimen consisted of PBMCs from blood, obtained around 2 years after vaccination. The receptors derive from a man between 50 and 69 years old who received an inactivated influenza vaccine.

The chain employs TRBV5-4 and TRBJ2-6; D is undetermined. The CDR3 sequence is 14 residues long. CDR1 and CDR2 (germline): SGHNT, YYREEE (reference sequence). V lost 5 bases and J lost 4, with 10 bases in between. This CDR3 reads CASRSPGGANVLTF. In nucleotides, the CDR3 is TGTGCCAGCAGATCCCCTGGGGGGGCCAACGTCCTGACTTTC.

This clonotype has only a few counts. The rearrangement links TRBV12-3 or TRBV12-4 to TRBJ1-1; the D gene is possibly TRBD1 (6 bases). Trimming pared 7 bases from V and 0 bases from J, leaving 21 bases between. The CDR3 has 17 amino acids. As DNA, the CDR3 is TGTGCCAGCACCCCCGTTTATGGTCAGGGGATGAACACTGAAGCTTTCTTT. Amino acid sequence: CASTPVYGQGMNTEAFF.

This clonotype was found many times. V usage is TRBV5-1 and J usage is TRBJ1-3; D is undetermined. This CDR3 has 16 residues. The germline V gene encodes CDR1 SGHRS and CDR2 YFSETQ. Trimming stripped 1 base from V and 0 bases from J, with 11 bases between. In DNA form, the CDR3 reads TGCGCCAGCAGCTTGCTGGACTCAAGCTCTGGAAACACCATATATTTT. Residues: CASSLLDSSSGNTIYF. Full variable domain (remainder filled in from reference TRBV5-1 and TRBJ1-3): KAGVTQTPRYLIKTRGQQVTLSCSPISGHRSVSWYQQTPGQGLQFLFEYFSETQRNKGNFPGRFSGRQFSNSRSEMNVSTLELGDSALYLCASSLLDSSSGNTIYFGEGSWLTVV.

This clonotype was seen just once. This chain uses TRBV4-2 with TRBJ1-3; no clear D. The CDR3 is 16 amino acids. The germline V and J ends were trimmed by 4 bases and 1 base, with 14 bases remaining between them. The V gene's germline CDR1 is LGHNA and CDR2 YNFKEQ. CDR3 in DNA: TGTGCCAGCAGCCCCGCGCCTTGGGCGTCTGGAAACACCATATATTTT. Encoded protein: CASSPAPWASGNTIYF.

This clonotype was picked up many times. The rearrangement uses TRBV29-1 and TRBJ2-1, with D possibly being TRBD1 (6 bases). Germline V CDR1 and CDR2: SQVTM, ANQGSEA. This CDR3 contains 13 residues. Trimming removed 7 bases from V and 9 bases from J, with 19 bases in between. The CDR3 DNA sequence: TGCAGCGGCGCCGGGGATTTCAGGGGTGAGCAGTTCTTC. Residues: CSGAGDFRGEQFF.

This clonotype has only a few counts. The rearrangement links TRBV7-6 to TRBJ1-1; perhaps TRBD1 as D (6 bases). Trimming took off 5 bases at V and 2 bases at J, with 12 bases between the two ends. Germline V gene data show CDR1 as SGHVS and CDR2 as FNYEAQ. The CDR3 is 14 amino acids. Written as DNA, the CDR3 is TGTGCCAGCAGCGCAGGACAGAAAAACACTGAAGCTTTCTTT. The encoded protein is CASSAGQKNTEAFF.

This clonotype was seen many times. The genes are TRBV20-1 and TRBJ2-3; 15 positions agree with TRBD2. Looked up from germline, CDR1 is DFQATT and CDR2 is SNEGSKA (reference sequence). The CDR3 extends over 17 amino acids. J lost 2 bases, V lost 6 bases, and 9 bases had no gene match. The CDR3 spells CSALTRTSGGVTDTQYF. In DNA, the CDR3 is TGCAGTGCACTCACCCGGACTAGCGGGGGGGTCACAGATACGCAGTATTTT.

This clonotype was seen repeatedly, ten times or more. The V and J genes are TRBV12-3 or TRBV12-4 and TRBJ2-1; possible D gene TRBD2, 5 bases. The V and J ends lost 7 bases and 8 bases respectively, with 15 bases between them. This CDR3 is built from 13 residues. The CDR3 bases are TGTGCCAGCATCAAGGCTAGCTCCGATGAGCAGTTCTTC. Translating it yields CASIKASSDEQFF.